Listed here are 25 T cell receptor beta chains from one sample, sequenced in a study of PD-L1 blockade in urothelial cancer. The method was immunoSEQ multiplex PCR; TCRdb's version includes in-frame clones alone and lacks a portion of them. The sample lists some 110,000 clones, 85% to 95% occurring once. Time point defined: peripheral blood 6 weeks after treatment start. The source was PBMCs, collected around atezolizumab (anti-PD-L1) treatment. These receptors all stem from a man in his 60s with urothelial cancer.

The chain employs TRBV5-1 and TRBJ2-7; possibly TRBD2 for D (6 bases). Germline loops: CDR1 SGHRS, CDR2 YFSETQ. The CDR3 runs 14 residues. V was clipped by 6 bases and J by 4 bases, with 17 bases between them. This CDR3 reads CASTETAGNYEQYF. DNA for the CDR3: TGCGCCAGCACGGAGACGGCGGGAAATTACGAGCAGTACTTC.

The genes are TRBV9 and TRBJ1-1; D gene unclear. The CDR3 runs to 17 residues. Trimming took off 0 bases at V and 1 base at J, with 16 bases between the two ends. Per germline, CDR1 SGDLS and CDR2 YYNGEE. The chain's CDR3 is CASSVGGNSPTNTEAFF. The CDR3, as DNA: TGTGCCAGCAGCGTAGGCGGCAACTCCCCCACGAACACTGAAGCTTTCTTT.

V and J are TRBV2 and TRBJ2-3; 12 nucleotides line up with TRBD1. This CDR3 region has 15 residues. Germline V gene data show CDR1 as SNHLY and CDR2 as FYNNEI. With V trimmed by 4 bases and J by 6 bases, 5 bases remained unmatched. CDR3 in amino acids: CASSVGDRGRDTQYF. In nucleotides, the CDR3 is TGTGCCAGCAGTGTAGGGGACAGGGGGCGGGATACGCAGTATTTT. Together with reference TRBV2 and TRBJ2-3, the CDR3 gives the full variable domain: EPEVTQTPSHQVTQMGQEVILRCVPISNHLYFYWYRQILGQKVEFLVSFYNNEISEKSEIFDDQFSVERPDGSNFTLKIRSTKLEDSAMYFCASSVGDRGRDTQYFGPGTRLTVL.

The chain has TRBV18 and TRBJ1-3, with D unresolved. The CDR3 is made up of 17 amino acids. The ends were cut back, 1 base at V and 0 bases at J, with 13 bases in the middle. Germline lookup yields CDR1 KGHSH and CDR2 LQKENI. The CDR3 protein is CASSPRPQAPSGNTIYF. CDR3 nucleotide sequence: TGTGCCAGCTCACCACGGCCCCAGGCCCCCTCTGGAAACACCATATATTTT.

This clone was observed once. The rearrangement uses TRBV6-1 and TRBJ2-5; 7 bases align to TRBD2. The CDR3 has 15 residues. From germline, CDR1 is MNHNS and CDR2 SASEGT. The J segment lost 5 bases and the V segment lost 2 bases, leaving 8 bases of the junction unmatched. CDR3 sequence: CASSELGGSGETQYF. Written as DNA, the CDR3 is TGTGCCAGCAGTGAATTGGGGGGGAGTGGTGAGACCCAGTACTTC.

The rearrangement uses TRBV7-2 and TRBJ1-2; 7 bases are shared with TRBD1. This CDR3 spans 12 amino acids. Germline loops: CDR1 SGHTA, CDR2 FQGNSA. The ends lost 5 bases at V and 8 bases at J; junction bases unmatched: 5. The CDR3 is CASSQTGFGYTF. In nucleotides, the CDR3 is TGTGCCAGCAGCCAGACAGGGTTCGGCTACACCTTC. The variable domain in full, with the rest retrieved from reference TRBV7-2 and TRBJ1-2, is GAGVSQSPSNKVTEKGKDVELRCDPISGHTALYWYRQSLGQGLEFLIYFQGNSAPDKSGLPSDRFSAERTGGSVSTLTIQRTQQEDSAVYLCASSQTGFGYTFGSGTRLTVV.

The rearrangement uses TRBV11-2 and TRBJ2-5; D is perhaps TRBD2 (6 bases). Looked up from germline, CDR1 is SGHAT and CDR2 is FQNNGV. The CDR3 loop spans 14 amino acids. Between the trimmed V and J ends, which lost 3 bases and 9 bases, there was a span of 17 bases. CDR3 residues: CASSFPRGRGAQYF. The CDR3, as DNA: TGTGCCAGCAGCTTTCCCCGCGGCCGCGGGGCCCAGTACTTC.

V usage is TRBV5-4 and J usage is TRBJ2-2, with 8 positions matching TRBD1. This CDR3 contains 14 residues. Germline V CDR1 and CDR2: SGHNT, YYREEE (reference sequence). Losses at the gene ends were 1 base for V and 7 bases for J; bases not matched to a gene: 3. The CDR3 here is CASSLPGGNGELFF. In nucleotides, the CDR3 is TGTGCCAGCAGCTTGCCAGGGGGCAACGGGGAGCTGTTTTTT.

The chain combines TRBV19 with TRBJ2-7; TRBD1 matches 8 bases. Germline V gives CDR1 LNHDA, CDR2 SQIVND (reference sequence). Losses at the gene ends were 3 bases for V and 4 bases for J; bases not matched to a gene: 5. The CDR3 has 14 residues. The CDR3 region is CASSIDRGAYEQYF. Here the CDR3 DNA reads TGTGCCAGTAGTATCGACAGGGGAGCGTACGAGCAGTACTTC.

The chain carries TRBV25-1 and TRBJ2-7; tentatively, D is TRBD2 (6 bases). CDR3 length equals 15 residues. Looked up from germline, CDR1 is MGHDK and CDR2 is SYGVNS. V shed 2 bases and J shed 6 bases, with 17 bases lying between them. CDR3 sequence: CASSEAGPGSIEQYF. The CDR3 nucleotides are TGTGCCAGCAGTGAAGCGGGGCCAGGGTCTATCGAGCAGTACTTC.

CDR3 bases: TGTGCCAGCAGCCCAACGGGAGGGTTCCAAAAGGGAGATACGCAGTATTTT. Amino acids: CASSPTGGFQKGDTQYF. The chain uses TRBV5-6 and TRBJ2-3; 8 bases fit TRBD2. Germline CDR1 SGHDT, CDR2 YYEEEE. The CDR3 is 17 amino acids. V dropped 4 bases and J dropped 5; count of bases not matched to a gene: 15.

The J gene is TRBJ2-1, the V gene TRBV27; TRBD2 is a possible D gene (9 bases). The germline V gene has CDR1 MNHEY and CDR2 SMNVEV (reference sequence). Deletions cut 5 bases from V and 4 bases from J, with 27 bases between. The CDR3 is 19 amino acids. The chain's CDR3 is CASSLTGGSSGGKYNEQFF. For the CDR3, the DNA is TGTGCCAGCAGTCTCACAGGGGGAAGCAGCGGGGGGAAGTACAATGAGCAGTTCTTC.

This chain links TRBV7-2 with TRBJ2-7; D possibly corresponds to TRBD1 (5 bases). Trimming removed 5 bases from V and 0 bases from J, with 11 bases in between. The CDR3 covers 14 residues. From germline, CDR1 is SGHTA and CDR2 FQGNSA. The CDR3 nucleotides read TGTGCCAGCAGCCGTATCAGGGTCTCCTACGAGCAGTACTTC. It is translated as CASSRIRVSYEQYF.

The genes are TRBV28 and TRBJ2-3, with TRBD2 as a possible D gene (5 bases). Looked up from germline, CDR1 is MDHEN and CDR2 is SYDVKM. This CDR3 comprises 15 residues. The V end was cut by 3 bases, the J end by 2 bases, with 12 bases between. The CDR3 nucleotides read TGTGCCAGCAGTTTTAACAGCGGTCCCACAGATACGCAGTATTTT. It encodes CASSFNSGPTDTQYF.

The chain is built from TRBV7-2 and TRBJ2-5; TRBD1 matches 8 bases. The CDR3 totals 15 residues. The germline V gene has CDR1 SGHTA and CDR2 FQGNSA. V lost 1 base to trimming and J lost 5 bases; unmatched junction nucleotides: 6. CDR3 bases: TGTGCCAGCAGCTTAGTACCCCACAGGGGGGAGACCCAGTACTTC. This sequence encodes CASSLVPHRGETQYF.

V is TRBV7-8 and J is TRBJ1-5; no clear D gene. Germline loops: CDR1 SGHVS, CDR2 FQNEAQ. The CDR3 has 15 residues. V shed 6 bases and J shed 0 bases, with 12 bases lying between them. The CDR3 DNA reads as TGTGCCAGCAGAAAGACGGAGAGTAGCAATCAGCCCCAGCATTTT. Translating it yields CASRKTESSNQPQHF.

The chain couples TRBV6-1 to TRBJ1-1, with D hard to call. The CDR3 has 14 amino acids. The germline V and J ends were trimmed by 2 bases and 1 base, with 8 bases remaining between them. The V gene's germline CDR1 is MNHNS and CDR2 SASEGT. DNA for the CDR3: TGTGCCAGCAGTGAACGCAGGTCGAACACTGAAGCTTTCTTT. This translates into CASSERRSNTEAFF.

V is TRBV6-6 and J is TRBJ2-7; a weak D match, TRBD2 (6 bases). Trimming stripped 6 bases from V and 2 bases from J, with 14 bases between. This CDR3 has 14 amino acids. CDR1 and CDR2 from the germline V gene are MNHNY and SVGAGI (reference sequence). CDR3 nucleotides: TGTGCCAGCAGCCCCGGGGGTTCCCCCTACGAGCAGTACTTC. This codes for CASSPGGSPYEQYF.

The V call is TRBV30, the J call TRBJ2-3, with D possibly matching TRBD2 (5 bases). V was cut by 0 bases and J by 8 bases, with 12 bases left in between. In germline, CDR1 is GTSNPN, CDR2 SVGIG (reference sequence). The CDR3 is made up of 13 amino acids. The CDR3 nucleotides read TGTGCCTGGAGTGTATCCCGGGGTGGTACGCAGTATTTT. This translates into CAWSVSRGGTQYF. Full variable domain (outside the CDR3, taken from reference TRBV30 and TRBJ2-3): SQTIHQWPATLVQPVGSPLSLECTVEGTSNPNLYWYRQAAGRGLQLLFYSVGIGQISSEVPQNLSASRPQDRQFILSSKKLLLSDSGFYLCAWSVSRGGTQYFGPGTRLTVL.

This chain connects TRBV2 to TRBJ1-4; 8 nucleotides line up with TRBD1. V lost 1 base to trimming and J lost 8 bases; unmatched junction nucleotides: 3. Germline V CDR1 and CDR2: SNHLY, FYNNEI. This CDR3 comprises 14 residues. The CDR3 nucleotides are TGTGCCAGCAGTGAAGGGACAGGGCCCGAAAAACTGTTTTTT. This codes for CASSEGTGPEKLFF. Based on the CDR3 plus reference TRBV2 and TRBJ1-4, the full variable domain is EPEVTQTPSHQVTQMGQEVILRCVPISNHLYFYWYRQILGQKVEFLVSFYNNEISEKSEIFDDQFSVERPDGSNFTLKIRSTKLEDSAMYFCASSEGTGPEKLFFGSGTQLSVL.

This clone showed up just once. The chain employs TRBV7-2 and TRBJ1-1, with D possibly TRBD1 on 6 matching bases. V gave up 3 bases and J gave up 7 bases, with 12 bases separating them. Germline lookup yields CDR1 SGHTA and CDR2 FQGNSA. This CDR3 region has 13 residues. CDR3 sequence reads: CASSFSADSEAFF. CDR3 in DNA: TGTGCCAGCAGCTTTAGCGCGGACAGTGAAGCTTTCTTT.

The rearrangement uses TRBV10-1 and TRBJ2-5; no clear D. The V gene lost 4 bases and the J gene lost 1 base, with 7 bases spanning the gap. Germline V gene data show CDR1 as WNHNN and CDR2 as SYGVQD (reference sequence). CDR3 size: 13 residues. The CDR3, as DNA: TGCGCCAGCAGTGCAGTCAGCCAAGAGACCCAGTACTTC. The encoded protein is CASSAVSQETQYF.

The V and J genes are TRBV30 and TRBJ1-1, with a tentative D call TRBD1 (6 bases). Germline CDR1 GTSNPN, CDR2 SVGIG (reference sequence). The CDR3 length is 13 residues. The V end was cut by 4 bases, the J end by 6 bases, with 15 bases between. The CDR3 nucleotides are TGTGCCTGGAAAACTACAGGGTCCGCTGAAGCTTTCTTT. Translation gives CAWKTTGSAEAFF.

The CDR3, as DNA: TGTGCCAGCAGCTTGGTCCGTGTACAGGGGGCTTTCTTT. This translates into CASSLVRVQGAFF. V and J are TRBV7-2 and TRBJ1-1; 7 bases are a match to TRBD1. Germline V gene lookup returns CDR1 SGHTA and CDR2 FQGNSA. After removal of 3 bases from V and 11 bases from J, the junction contained 9 bases not matched to a gene. CDR3 length: 13 residues.

The CDR3 sequence: CASSQDPRGGSTDTQYF. The CDR3 nucleotides are TGCGCCAGCAGCCAAGACCCCAGGGGCGGAAGCACAGATACGCAGTATTTT. The rearrangement uses TRBV4-1 and TRBJ2-3; D perhaps matches TRBD1 (6 bases). This CDR3 is 17 amino acids long. Per germline, CDR1 MGHRA and CDR2 YSYEKL. Trimming took 0 bases from V and 0 from J, leaving 13 bases between them.